The clone carrying this T cell receptor (beta chain) has a handful of counts. Its antigen is undetermined. TCRdb ran MiXCR on the 5' RACE reads and lists one entry per CDR3 protein. The repertoire holds about 39,000 distinct CDR3 sequences, with 6.1% as singletons. The V segment lost 3 bases and the J segment 0 bases; nucleotides outside the gene matches: 5. Germline CDR1 and CDR2: GTSNPN and SVGIG (reference sequence). This CDR3 is built from 15 residues. The data belong to a study of T-cell memory formation after mild COVID-19. Study outcomes and limitations: CM and EM subsets held most contracting CD4+ clones; EMRA held CD8+ ones. Pre-infection memory showed some responding clones, and this suggested that cross-reactive memory joined.

This chain uses TRBV30 with TRBJ2-4; TRBD1 matches 7 bases. This receptor was taken from an adult who had mild COVID-19 (a few samples of this study predate the infection). Cell type and time point are not known. The sample was PBMCs or a T cell subset sorted from them (not recorded which). Here the CDR3 reads CAWRGTALAKNIQYF. The CDR3, as DNA: TGTGCCTGGAGAGGGACAGCCCTAGCCAAAAACATTCAGTACTTC. Using reference TRBV30 and TRBJ2-4 for the parts outside the CDR3, the full variable domain is SQTIHQWPATLVQPVGSPLSLECTVEGTSNPNLYWYRQAAGRGLQLLFYSVGIGQISSEVPQNLSASRPQDRQFILSSKKLLLSDSGFYLCAWRGTALAKNIQYFGAGTRLSVL.